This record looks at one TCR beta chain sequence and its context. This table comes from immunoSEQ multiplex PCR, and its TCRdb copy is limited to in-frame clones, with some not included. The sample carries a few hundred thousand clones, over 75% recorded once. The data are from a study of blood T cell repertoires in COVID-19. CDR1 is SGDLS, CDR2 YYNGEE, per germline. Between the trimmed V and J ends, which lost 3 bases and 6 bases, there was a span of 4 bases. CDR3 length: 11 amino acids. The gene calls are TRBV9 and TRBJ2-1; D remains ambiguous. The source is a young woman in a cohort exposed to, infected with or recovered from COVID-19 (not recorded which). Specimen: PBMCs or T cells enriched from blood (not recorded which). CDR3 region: CASSALNEQFF. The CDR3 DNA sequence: TGTGCCAGCAGCGCTCTCAATGAGCAGTTCTTC. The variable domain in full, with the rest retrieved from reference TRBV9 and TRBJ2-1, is DSGVTQTPKHLITATGQRVTLRCSPRSGDLSVYWYQQSLDQGLQFLIQYYNGEERAKGNILERFSAQQFPDLHSELNLSSLELGDSALYFCASSALNEQFFGPGTRLTVL.